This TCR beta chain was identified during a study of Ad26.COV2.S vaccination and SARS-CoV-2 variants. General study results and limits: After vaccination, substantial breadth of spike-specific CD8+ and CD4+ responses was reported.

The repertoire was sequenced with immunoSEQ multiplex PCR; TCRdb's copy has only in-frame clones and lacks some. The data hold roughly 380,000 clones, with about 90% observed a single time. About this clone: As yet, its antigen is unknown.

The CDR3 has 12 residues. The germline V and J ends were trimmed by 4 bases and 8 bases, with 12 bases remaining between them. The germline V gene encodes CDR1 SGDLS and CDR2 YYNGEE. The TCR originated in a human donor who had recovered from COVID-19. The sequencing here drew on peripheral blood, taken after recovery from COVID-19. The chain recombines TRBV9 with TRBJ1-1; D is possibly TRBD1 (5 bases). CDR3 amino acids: CASSPNGAEAFF. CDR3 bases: TGTGCCAGCAGCCCCAACGGGGCGGAAGCTTTCTTT. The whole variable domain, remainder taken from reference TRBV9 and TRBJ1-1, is DSGVTQTPKHLITATGQRVTLRCSPRSGDLSVYWYQQSLDQGLQFLIQYYNGEERAKGNILERFSAQQFPDLHSELNLSSLELGDSALYFCASSPNGAEAFFGQGTRLTVV.